This T cell receptor beta chain was sequenced during a study of blood T cell repertoires in COVID-19. Study-level information: The origin of the acute and convalescent COVID-19 samples was the United States, Italy and Spain.

Generated by immunoSEQ multiplex PCR, the TCRdb table keeps only in-frame clones and is missing some. The data contain 70,000 to 100,000 clones, approximately 70% of them singletons. The CDR3 consists of 17 residues. J lost 7 bases, V lost 5 bases, and 17 bases had no gene match. Per the germline V gene, CDR1 is SGHRS and CDR2 is YFSETQ. The source material was peripheral blood. The chain recombines TRBV5-1 with TRBJ2-1; 8 bases align to TRBD2. This TCR came from a woman aged 55-69 years in a cohort sampled during active or convalescent COVID-19. CDR3: CASSKANRGGVGNEQFF. The DNA for the CDR3 is TGCGCCAGCAGTAAAGCTAATCGGGGGGGCGTAGGGAATGAGCAGTTCTTC.